These 9 T cell receptor beta chains share one sample of origin, sequenced in a study of shared clonotypes between healthy human individuals. The assay was immunoSEQ multiplex PCR, and TCRdb's table has in-frame clones only and misses some. The sample lists around 2.1 million clones, about 92% seen once, with roughly 1.7% in the top ten. Positively selected for CCR7, the CD45RO-negative cells used as naive CD8 cells excluded terminally differentiated effector memory CD45RA+ cells. The specimen was naive CD8+ T cells from PBMCs. These receptors were obtained from a man aged 18 to 30 in good health. Some clones in this sample may be carry-over from other donors' samples.

This chain uses TRBV27 with TRBJ2-7; TRBD2 matches at 7 bases. This CDR3 is 15 amino acids long. Germline V lookup: CDR1 MNHEY, CDR2 SMNVEV (reference sequence). After removal of 7 bases from V and 6 bases from J, the junction contained 15 bases not matched to a gene. In nucleotides, the CDR3 is TGTGCCAGCACCCCCGGGGCTAGCGGAGAGACCGAGCAGTACTTC. It yields the protein CASTPGASGETEQYF.

V usage is TRBV7-3 and J usage is TRBJ2-5, with TRBD2 identical over 9 bases. V shed 2 bases and J 5 bases; nucleotides not matched to a gene: 6. In germline, CDR1 is SGHTA, CDR2 FQGTGA. The CDR3 consists of 15 residues. The CDR3 DNA sequence: TGTGCCAGCAGCTTAGGGGGGACTAGCTGGGAGACCCAGTACTTC. It specifies CASSLGGTSWETQYF.

V gene TRBV27 combines with J gene TRBJ2-7, with a weak D call TRBD2 (6 bases). V gave up 9 bases and J gave up 7 bases, with 13 bases separating them. Germline CDR1 MNHEY, CDR2 SMNVEV (reference sequence). The CDR3 is 11 residues long. This CDR3 reads CASTRGSEQYF. CDR3 sequence (DNA): TGTGCCAGTACCCGGGGGTCAGAGCAGTACTTC.

The gene calls are TRBV10-3 and TRBJ1-5; perhaps TRBD1 as D (6 bases). This CDR3 is built from 15 residues. Trimming took off 6 bases at V and 1 base at J, with 13 bases between the two ends. Germline lookup yields CDR1 ENHRY and CDR2 SYGVKD. Here the CDR3 reads CAISPGGQSNQPQHF. As DNA, the CDR3 is TGTGCCATCAGCCCCGGGGGGCAGAGCAATCAGCCCCAGCATTTT.

The chain links TRBV29-1 to TRBJ2-7; maybe TRBD1 (6 bases). The CDR3 contains 14 residues. The germline V gene has CDR1 SQVTM and CDR2 ANQGSEA. V dropped 3 bases and J dropped 3 bases, with 15 bases sitting between them. Here the CDR3 reads CSVEIGTHGYEQYF. CDR3 sequence (DNA): TGCAGCGTTGAGATCGGGACACACGGCTACGAGCAGTACTTC.

This rearrangement joins TRBV4-1 to TRBJ1-2; 7 nucleotides line up with TRBD1. V gave up 0 bases and J gave up 4 bases; unmatched junction bases: 2. This CDR3 has 14 residues. CDR1 and CDR2 from the germline V gene are MGHRA and YSYEKL. Written as DNA, the CDR3 is TGCGCCAGCAGCCAAGAGCCAGGGGGCTATGGCTACACCTTC. As protein: CASSQEPGGYGYTF.

V is TRBV29-1 and J is TRBJ2-2; D not resolved. The CDR3 has 12 residues. Deletions cut 2 bases from V and 8 bases from J, with 9 bases between. Germline values: CDR1 SQVTM, CDR2 ANQGSEA. This CDR3 reads CSVETSAGELFF. Here the CDR3 DNA reads TGCAGCGTTGAAACAAGCGCGGGGGAGCTGTTTTTT.

This chain connects TRBV29-1 to TRBJ2-2; 12 bases agree with TRBD2. V shed 0 bases, J shed 4 bases, and the junction held 6 bases outside the gene matches. CDR1 and CDR2 from the germline V gene are SQVTM and ANQGSEA. CDR3 length: 17 residues. The CDR3 spells CSVEEWTSGASTGELFF. In DNA form, the CDR3 reads TGCAGCGTTGAAGAGTGGACTAGCGGGGCGTCCACCGGGGAGCTGTTTTTT.

The J gene is TRBJ1-1, the V gene TRBV4-1; the D is unclear. The CDR3 consists of 11 residues. Germline lookup yields CDR1 MGHRA and CDR2 YSYEKL. V gave up 4 bases and J gave up 5 bases, with 5 bases separating them. The CDR3 DNA follows: TGCGCCAGCAGCCTGCAGACTGAAGCTTTCTTT. Protein product: CASSLQTEAFF.